The source of this T cell receptor (beta chain) is a study of T-cell reconstitution after alpha-beta-depleted transplantation in children. This clonotype was detected many times. Its antigen is as yet unknown. Overall study results and limits: Several hundred graft clones that had expanded were reportedly the source of alpha-beta T cells about two months after transplant. T-cell counts and diversity at one year following transplant were attributed mainly to newly produced T cells.

Unmatched junction bases numbered 7, after V lost 2 bases and J lost 6 bases. The CDR3 is 16 residues long. CDR1 SEHNR and CDR2 FQNEAQ come from the germline V gene (reference sequence). TCRbeta library preparation incorporated unique molecular identifiers. From the PCR reads, TCRdb called clonotypes with MiXCR, one entry per CDR3 protein. The sample yields about 200,000 distinct CDR3 sequences, about 6% seen once. The sequence derives from a girl under two years old with combined immunodeficiency, due to receive a stem cell transplant. The J gene is TRBJ2-1, the V gene TRBV7-9, with TRBD2 identical over 10 bases. Sequences were derived from PBMCs, sampled before TCRalphabeta/CD19-depleted stem cell transplant. CDR3 amino acids: CASSLQSGTSANEQFF. In DNA, the CDR3 is TGTGCCAGCAGCTTACAATCCGGGACTAGCGCCAATGAGCAGTTCTTC.